These 14 T cell receptor beta chains were all obtained from the same sample, sequenced in a study of graft-versus-host responses after intestinal transplantation. The study plated roughly 200,000 CFSE-labeled responders with roughly 200,000 irradiated, violet-dye-labeled stimulators. The method was immunoSEQ multiplex PCR; TCRdb's version includes in-frame clones alone and lacks a portion of them. This sample has fewer than 15,000 clones; 30% to 40% occur once, and the top ten carry roughly 1.9%. Sample: alloreactive CD8+ T cells from a mixed lymphocyte reaction culture, taken before intestinal transplant. The subset: CFSE-low proliferating T cells sorted from roughly six-day pre-transplant mixed lymphocyte reaction (GvH or HvG direction). These receptors were obtained from a human patient who received an intestinal transplant.

This clone was observed a few times. This chain uses TRBV27 with TRBJ2-5; 7 bases match TRBD1. In germline, CDR1 is MNHEY, CDR2 SMNVEV (reference sequence). V shed 5 bases, J shed 2 bases, and the junction held 8 bases outside the gene matches. The CDR3 has 15 residues. The CDR3 sequence: CASSPGTDLQETQYF. In DNA form, the CDR3 reads TGTGCCAGCAGTCCGGGGACAGATCTACAAGAGACCCAGTACTTC.

The chain couples TRBV7-2 to TRBJ2-3; a possible D gene is TRBD2 (6 bases). The CDR3 loop spans 14 amino acids. The V end was cut by 1 base, the J end by 4 bases, with 9 bases between. Germline lookup yields CDR1 SGHTA and CDR2 FQGNSA. This CDR3 reads CASSLVGGADTQYF. CDR3 coding DNA: TGTGCCAGCAGCTTAGTAGGAGGGGCAGATACGCAGTATTTT.

In its sample, this clone was seen a few times. The rearrangement links TRBV7-8 to TRBJ2-7; D uncertain. The germline V and J ends were trimmed by 1 base and 3 bases, with 10 bases remaining between them. The CDR3 has 14 residues. Germline V gene lookup returns CDR1 SGHVS and CDR2 FQNEAQ. The chain's CDR3 is CASSLGGTSYEQYF. The CDR3 nucleotides read TGTGCCAGCAGCTTAGGCGGTACGAGCTACGAGCAGTACTTC.

This clone has only a few counts. This rearrangement joins TRBV4-1 to TRBJ2-7, with TRBD2 identical over 10 bases. The V segment lost 4 bases and the J segment 5 bases; nucleotides outside the gene matches: 5. This CDR3 has 14 residues. Germline V gene sequence: CDR1 MGHRA, CDR2 YSYEKL. The CDR3 bases are TGCGCCAGCAGCCTGAGCGGGGGGGCCCACGAGCAGTACTTC. Its translation: CASSLSGGAHEQYF.

By sample share, this clone is medium-sized (0.01 to 0.1%). CDR3 bases: TGTGCCAGCAGTTCCCCGGTTAGCTCCTACAATGAGCAGTTCTTC. It specifies CASSSPVSSYNEQFF. The chain is built from TRBV27 and TRBJ2-1; D call uncertain. Trimming took off 4 bases at V and 0 bases at J, with 10 bases between the two ends. The CDR3 runs to 15 residues. CDR1 is MNHEY and CDR2 is SMNVEV in the germline V gene (reference sequence).

V is TRBV27 and J is TRBJ1-2; possible D gene TRBD1, 6 bases. Trimming removed 0 bases from V and 8 bases from J, with 10 bases in between. The germline V gene encodes CDR1 MNHEY and CDR2 SMNVEV (reference sequence). The length of the CDR3 is 13 residues. This CDR3 is CASSLSGARGYTF. Here the CDR3 DNA reads TGTGCCAGCAGTTTATCGGGGGCGCGGGGCTACACCTTC.

This clone was detected a few times. V usage is TRBV2 and J usage is TRBJ2-3, with 9 positions matching TRBD2. The CDR3 runs to 18 residues. Trimming cost V 4 bases and J 0 bases; bases outside gene matches: 11. From germline, CDR1 is SNHLY and CDR2 FYNNEI. The CDR3 DNA reads TGTGCCAGCAGTGTGCTAGCGGGGCGCCAGCATAGCACAGATACGCAGTATTTT. Translation: CASSVLAGRQHSTDTQYF.

The V gene is TRBV4-3, the J gene TRBJ2-7, with 8 bases matching TRBD1. Per the germline V gene, CDR1 is LGHNA and CDR2 is YSLEER. Germline trimming cut 3 bases from V and 3 bases from J; bases unmatched to any gene: 7. This CDR3 contains 15 residues. CDR3 nucleotides: TGCGCCAGCAGCCAGAGCGTGACAGGGGACTACGAGCAGTACTTC. Its protein product is CASSQSVTGDYEQYF.

The chain recombines TRBV7-9 with TRBJ1-2; D might be TRBD1 (6 bases). Germline V gene data show CDR1 as SEHNR and CDR2 as FQNEAQ (reference sequence). This CDR3 has 12 residues. V dropped 5 bases and J dropped 8 bases, with 12 bases sitting between them. The CDR3 loop is CASSVYRDGYTF. The CDR3 DNA sequence: TGTGCCAGCAGCGTCTACAGGGACGGCTACACCTTC. Variable domain in full (rest from reference TRBV7-9 and TRBJ1-2): DTGVSQNPRHKITKRGQNVTFRCDPISEHNRLYWYRQTLGQGPEFLTYFQNEAQLEKSRLLSDRFSAERPKGSFSTLEIQRTEQGDSAMYLCASSVYRDGYTFGSGTRLTVV.

In its sample, this clone was seen a few times. The chain couples TRBV4-3 to TRBJ2-2; 7 positions match TRBD1. With 4 bases clipped from V and 5 bases from J, the junction kept 7 bases outside the gene matches. Germline V CDR1 and CDR2: LGHNA, YSLEER. The CDR3 covers 15 residues. The CDR3 DNA follows: TGCGCCAGCAGCCTCCGGGACAGCAAAACCGGGGAGCTGTTTTTT. Its protein product is CASSLRDSKTGELFF.

There are a few counts of this clone. The rearrangement uses TRBV15 and TRBJ2-3; the match to TRBD1 covers 8 bases. J was trimmed by 0 bases and V by 0 bases; bases with no gene match: 11. The germline V gene encodes CDR1 LNHNV and CDR2 YYDKDF (reference sequence). This CDR3 has 19 amino acids. The CDR3 nucleotides are TGTGCCACCAGCAGAGATAGAGGACAGGGCCTTCCTAGCACAGATACGCAGTATTTT. Translated: CATSRDRGQGLPSTDTQYF.

A single count supports this clone. The chain carries TRBV4-3 and TRBJ2-7; tentatively, D is TRBD1 (7 bases). Germline CDR1 and CDR2: LGHNA and YSLEER. This CDR3 is 14 amino acids long. The V gene lost 1 base and the J gene lost 2 bases, with 9 bases spanning the gap. The CDR3 nucleotides read TGCGCCAGCAGCCAAGGCAGGGGGGCCTACGAGCAGTACTTC. Its translation is CASSQGRGAYEQYF.

This sequence joins TRBV29-1 and TRBJ1-1; 10 bases agree with TRBD1. The CDR3 runs to 12 residues. V was clipped by 6 bases and J by 11 bases; unmatched bases: 9. CDR1 SQVTM and CDR2 ANQGSEA come from the germline V gene. CDR3 protein: CSVHTTGGWAFF. The CDR3 DNA is TGCAGCGTCCATACGACAGGGGGCTGGGCTTTCTTT.

This clone was recorded a few times. The genes are TRBV28 and TRBJ2-7; D might be TRBD2 (5 bases). Germline V gene data show CDR1 as MDHEN and CDR2 as SYDVKM. With 6 bases removed from V and 6 bases from J, the gap between germline ends came to 27 bases. The CDR3 length is 17 residues. The CDR3 sequence: CASSPPRRNPLDVEQYF. The CDR3 bases are TGTGCCAGCAGCCCCCCGAGGAGGAATCCCCTCGATGTCGAGCAGTACTTC.